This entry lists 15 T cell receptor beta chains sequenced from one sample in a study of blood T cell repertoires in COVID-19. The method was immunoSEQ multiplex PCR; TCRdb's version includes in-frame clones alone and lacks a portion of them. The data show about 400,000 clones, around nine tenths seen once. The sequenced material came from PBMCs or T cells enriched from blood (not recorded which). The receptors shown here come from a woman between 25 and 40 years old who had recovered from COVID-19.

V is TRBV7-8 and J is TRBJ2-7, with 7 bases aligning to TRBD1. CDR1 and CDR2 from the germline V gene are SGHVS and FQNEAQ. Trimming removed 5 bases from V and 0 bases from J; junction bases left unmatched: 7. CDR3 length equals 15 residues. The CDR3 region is CASSRQTGSSYEQYF. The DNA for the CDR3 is TGTGCCAGCAGCCGCCAGACAGGGAGCTCCTACGAGCAGTACTTC. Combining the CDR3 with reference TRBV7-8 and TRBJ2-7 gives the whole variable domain GAGVSQSPRYKVAKRGQDVALRCDPISGHVSLFWYQQALGQGPEFLTYFQNEAQLDKSGLPSDRFFAERPEGSVSTLKIQRTQQEDSAVYLCASSRQTGSSYEQYFGPGTRLTVT.

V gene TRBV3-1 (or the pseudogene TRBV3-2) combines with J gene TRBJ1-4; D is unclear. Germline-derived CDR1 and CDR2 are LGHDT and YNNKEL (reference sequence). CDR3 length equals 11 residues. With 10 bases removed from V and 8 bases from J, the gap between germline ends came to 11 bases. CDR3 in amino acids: CATQSMEKLFF. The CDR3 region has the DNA TGTGCCACGCAAAGCATGGAAAAACTGTTTTTT.

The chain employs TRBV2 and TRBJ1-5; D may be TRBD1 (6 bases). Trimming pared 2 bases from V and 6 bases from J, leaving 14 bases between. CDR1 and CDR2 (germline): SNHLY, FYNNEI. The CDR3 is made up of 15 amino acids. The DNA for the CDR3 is TGTGCCAGCAGTGAATCCACAACAGGGAGTCAGCCCCAGCATTTT. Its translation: CASSESTTGSQPQHF. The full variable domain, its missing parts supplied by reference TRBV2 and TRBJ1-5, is EPEVTQTPSHQVTQMGQEVILRCVPISNHLYFYWYRQILGQKVEFLVSFYNNEISEKSEIFDDQFSVERPDGSNFTLKIRSTKLEDSAMYFCASSESTTGSQPQHFGDGTRLSIL.

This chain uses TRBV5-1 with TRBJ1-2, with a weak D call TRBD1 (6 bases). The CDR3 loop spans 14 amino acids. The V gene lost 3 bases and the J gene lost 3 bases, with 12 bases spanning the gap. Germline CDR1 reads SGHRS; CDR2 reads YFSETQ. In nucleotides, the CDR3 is TGCGCCAGCAGCTCTGGCTCAGGGGACTATGGCTACACCTTC. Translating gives CASSSGSGDYGYTF.

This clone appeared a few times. CDR3: CASSEPQGRYGYTF. The CDR3 DNA is TGTGCCAGCAGTGAACCCCAGGGCCGCTATGGCTACACCTTC. The J gene is TRBJ1-2, the V gene TRBV6-1; TRBD1 might be the D (5 bases). Trimming pared 2 bases from V and 4 bases from J, leaving 11 bases between. The CDR3 extends over 14 amino acids. CDR1 and CDR2 from the germline V gene are MNHNS and SASEGT.

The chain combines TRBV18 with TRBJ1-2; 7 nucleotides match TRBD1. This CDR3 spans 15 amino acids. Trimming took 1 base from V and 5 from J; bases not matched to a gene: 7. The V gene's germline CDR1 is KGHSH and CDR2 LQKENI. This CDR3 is CASSPRMRQGYGYTF. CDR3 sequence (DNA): TGTGCCAGCTCACCACGAATGCGACAGGGTTATGGCTACACCTTC.

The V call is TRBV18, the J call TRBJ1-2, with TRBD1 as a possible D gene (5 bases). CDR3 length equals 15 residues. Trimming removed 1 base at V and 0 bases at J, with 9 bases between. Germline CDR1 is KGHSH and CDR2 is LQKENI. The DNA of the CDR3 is TGTGCCAGCTCACCACTGGAGGGGACTAACTATGGCTACACCTTC. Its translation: CASSPLEGTNYGYTF.

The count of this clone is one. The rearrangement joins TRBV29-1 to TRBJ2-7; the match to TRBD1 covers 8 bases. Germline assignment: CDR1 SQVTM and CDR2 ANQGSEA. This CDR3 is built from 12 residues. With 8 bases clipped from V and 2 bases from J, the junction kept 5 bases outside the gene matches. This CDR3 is CSTRTGTYEQYF. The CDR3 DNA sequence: TGCAGCACCCGGACAGGGACCTACGAGCAGTACTTC.

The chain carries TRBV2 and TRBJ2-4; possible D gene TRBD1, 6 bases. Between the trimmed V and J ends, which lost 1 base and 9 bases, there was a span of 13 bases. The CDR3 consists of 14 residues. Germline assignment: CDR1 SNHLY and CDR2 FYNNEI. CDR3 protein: CASSEGGGWGIQYF. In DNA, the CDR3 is TGTGCCAGCAGTGAAGGTGGGGGCTGGGGCATTCAGTACTTC. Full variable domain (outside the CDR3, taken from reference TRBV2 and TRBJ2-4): EPEVTQTPSHQVTQMGQEVILRCVPISNHLYFYWYRQILGQKVEFLVSFYNNEISEKSEIFDDQFSVERPDGSNFTLKIRSTKLEDSAMYFCASSEGGGWGIQYFGAGTRLSVL.

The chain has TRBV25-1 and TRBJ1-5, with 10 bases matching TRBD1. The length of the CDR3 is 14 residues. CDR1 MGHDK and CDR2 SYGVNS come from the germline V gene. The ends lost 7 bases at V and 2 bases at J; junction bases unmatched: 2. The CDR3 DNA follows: TGTGCCAGCAATGGACAGGGGGGCAATCAGCCCCAGCATTTT. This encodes CASNGQGGNQPQHF.

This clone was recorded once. CDR3 coding DNA: TGTGCCTGGAGTCGTCTAGCCCAAGAGACCCAGTACTTC. Amino acid sequence: CAWSRLAQETQYF. The chain has TRBV30 and TRBJ2-5, with TRBD2 as a possible D gene (5 bases). Trimming shortened V by 2 bases and J by 1 base, and 8 bases separated the two germline ends. This CDR3 spans 13 amino acids. In germline, CDR1 is GTSNPN, CDR2 SVGIG (reference sequence).

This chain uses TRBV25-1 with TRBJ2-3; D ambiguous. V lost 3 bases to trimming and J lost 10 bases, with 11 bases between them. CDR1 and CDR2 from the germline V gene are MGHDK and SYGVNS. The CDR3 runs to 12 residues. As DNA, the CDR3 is TGTGCCAGCAGTGATACGGCGGTTGCGCAGTATTTT. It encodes CASSDTAVAQYF.

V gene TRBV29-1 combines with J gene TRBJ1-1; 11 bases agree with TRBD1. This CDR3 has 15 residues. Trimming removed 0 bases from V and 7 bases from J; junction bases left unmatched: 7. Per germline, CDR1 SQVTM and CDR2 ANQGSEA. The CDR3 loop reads CSVEERGQGVGEAFF. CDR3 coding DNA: TGCAGCGTTGAAGAAAGGGGACAGGGGGTAGGTGAAGCTTTCTTT.

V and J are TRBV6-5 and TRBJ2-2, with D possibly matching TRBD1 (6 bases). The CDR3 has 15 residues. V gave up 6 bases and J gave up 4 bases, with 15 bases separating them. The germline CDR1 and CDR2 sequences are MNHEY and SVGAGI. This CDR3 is CASSSPIRGTGELFF. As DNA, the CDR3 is TGTGCCAGCAGCTCCCCGATCAGGGGCACCGGGGAGCTGTTTTTT.

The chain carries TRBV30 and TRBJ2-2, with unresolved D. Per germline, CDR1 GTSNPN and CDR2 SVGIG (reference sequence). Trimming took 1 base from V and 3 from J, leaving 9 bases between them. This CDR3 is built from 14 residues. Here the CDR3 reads CAWSGLRDTGELFF. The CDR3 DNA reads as TGTGCCTGGAGTGGACTGAGAGACACCGGGGAGCTGTTTTTT.